This T cell receptor beta chain derives from a study of blood T cell repertoires in COVID-19. The CDR3 runs to 14 residues. The V end lost 3 bases, the J end lost 4 bases, and 12 bases lay between the germline ends. CDR1 is KGHSH and CDR2 is LQKENI in the germline V gene. How the authors handled the data: Quantification of nucleated cells was approximated via reference gene primer amplification. The method was immunoSEQ multiplex PCR; TCRdb's version includes in-frame clones alone and lacks a portion of them. D and trimming come from the DNA, and the V and J calls and clone size come from that table. The sample has 90,000 to 140,000 clones, approximately 80% seen once; the top ten hold less than 45%.

Sequenced sample: peripheral blood. The TCR was taken from an elderly man with acute or convalescent COVID-19. The chain employs TRBV18 and TRBJ2-5; a weak D match, TRBD1 (5 bases). The CDR3: CASSPLGHVETQYF. The DNA for the CDR3 is TGTGCCAGCTCACCTCTCGGACATGTAGAGACCCAGTACTTC.